The table lists the clone carrying this TCR beta chain with a count of one. The data were obtained in a study of T cells in Graves' hyperthyroidism and ophthalmopathy. The germline V gene encodes CDR1 ENHRY and CDR2 SYGVKD. V shed 10 bases and J shed 0 bases, with 11 bases lying between them. There are 13 residues in the CDR3. Regions amplified from RNA transcripts were the TCR beta CDR3 regions. The study used the HTBI primer set for a first-round RT-PCR of the TCR CDR3. TCRdb reprocessed the multiplex PCR reads with MiXCR, giving one entry per CDR3 protein. The repertoire holds about 700,000 distinct CDR3 sequences, approximately 14% seen once, with 10% in the top ten.

The chain couples TRBV10-3 to TRBJ2-3; no reliable D call. The receptor's source is a woman between 18 and 30 years old with Graves' hyperthyroidism. Sample: blood. The CDR3 region has the DNA TGTGCCACCTGGGTTCCGAGCACAGATACGCAGTATTTT. Translation gives CATWVPSTDTQYF.